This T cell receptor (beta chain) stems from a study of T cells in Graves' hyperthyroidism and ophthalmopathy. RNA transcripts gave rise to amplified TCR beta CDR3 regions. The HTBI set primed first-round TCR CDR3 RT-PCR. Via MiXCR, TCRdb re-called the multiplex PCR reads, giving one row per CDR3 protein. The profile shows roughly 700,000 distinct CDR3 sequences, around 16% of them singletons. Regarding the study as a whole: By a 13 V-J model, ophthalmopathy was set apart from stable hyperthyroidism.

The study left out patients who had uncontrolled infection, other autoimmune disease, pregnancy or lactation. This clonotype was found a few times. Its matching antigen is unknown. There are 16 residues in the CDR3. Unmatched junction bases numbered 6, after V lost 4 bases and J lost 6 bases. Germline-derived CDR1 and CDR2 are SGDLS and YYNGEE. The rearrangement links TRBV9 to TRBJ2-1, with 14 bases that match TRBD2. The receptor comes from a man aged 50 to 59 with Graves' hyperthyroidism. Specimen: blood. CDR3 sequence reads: CASSSTGLAGVNEQFF. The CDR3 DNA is TGTGCCAGCAGCTCAACGGGACTAGCGGGAGTCAATGAGCAGTTCTTC.